This T cell receptor beta chain came from a study of Ad26.COV2.S vaccination and SARS-CoV-2 variants. As regards this clone: What it binds is not known.

Indicated treatment: some 20 received Ad26.COV2.S at low or high dose, single or two shots; several received placebo; per-sample allocation not given. Collection of the samples took place on day 63 after the first injection of vaccine or placebo. General observations from the study: Comparability of non-spike TCR breadth was observed across vaccine and placebo recipients.

Only in-frame clones appear in the TCRdb table, and some are missing; sequencing was by immunoSEQ multiplex PCR. The sample lists about 410,000 clones, less than 90% occurring once. Unmatched junction bases numbered 15, after V lost 1 base and J lost 5 bases. Germline CDR1 and CDR2: SGHTA and FQGNSA. CDR3 length: 19 residues. This sequence was found in a person between 18 and 65 years old who received the Ad26.COV2.S COVID-19 vaccine or a placebo. The sample in question was peripheral blood, obtained in a trial of Ad26.COV2.S vaccine versus placebo. The chain has TRBV7-2 and TRBJ2-1; 9 positions agree with TRBD2. In DNA form, the CDR3 reads TGTGCCAGCAGCTTAGTTTGGCTAGCGGGGAGAGGGCGTCACAATGAGCAGTTCTTC. This encodes CASSLVWLAGRGRHNEQFF. Using reference TRBV7-2 and TRBJ2-1 for the parts outside the CDR3, the full variable domain is GAGVSQSPSNKVTEKGKDVELRCDPISGHTALYWYRQSLGQGLEFLIYFQGNSAPDKSGLPSDRFSAERTGGSVSTLTIQRTQQEDSAVYLCASSLVWLAGRGRHNEQFFGPGTRLTVL.